Shown below are 8 T cell receptor beta chains from a single sample sequenced in a study of T cell responses to AZD1222 COVID-19 vaccine. Data came from immunoSEQ multiplex PCR; TCRdb stores just in-frame clones and leaves some out. The sample has tens of thousands of clones, 86% seen once; the top ten hold about 8.7%. Specimen: peripheral blood, collected on day 0 of AZD1222 vaccination. The receptor source for this set is an adult in good health.

The genes are TRBV5-1 and TRBJ1-1; 7 bases map to TRBD1. From germline, CDR1 is SGHRS and CDR2 YFSETQ. This CDR3 contains 14 residues. With V trimmed by 4 bases and J by 4 bases, 7 bases remained unmatched. CDR3 amino acids: CASSRTTGATEAFF. CDR3 nucleotide sequence: TGCGCCAGCAGCCGGACCACAGGGGCCACTGAAGCTTTCTTT.

This clone was picked up one time. The chain combines TRBV2 with TRBJ1-6; D uncertain. Germline V CDR1 and CDR2: SNHLY, FYNNEI. V lost 1 base and J lost 10, with 17 bases in between. This CDR3 is built from 16 residues. CDR3 residues: CASSEGWRHKRSPLHF. As DNA, the CDR3 is TGTGCCAGCAGTGAAGGATGGAGACATAAGCGATCACCCCTCCACTTT.

The chain joins TRBV2 to TRBJ1-2; TRBD1 is a possible D gene (5 bases). The germline V gene encodes CDR1 SNHLY and CDR2 FYNNEI. This CDR3 has 14 residues. Trimming removed 8 bases at V and 4 bases at J, with 17 bases between. The CDR3 here is CASRPRGGIYGYTF. The CDR3 coding sequence is TGTGCCAGCCGCCCTAGGGGCGGAATCTATGGCTACACCTTC.

V gene TRBV21-1 combines with J gene TRBJ1-1; TRBD1, the table's D call, lacks a check against the DNA. TRBV21-1 is noted as a pseudogene. The CDR3 runs to 12 residues. The CDR3 is CASSMVGAEAFF. For the CDR3, the DNA is TGTGCCAGCAGCATGGTGGGCGCTGAAGCTTTCTTT.

In this sample, this clone turned up once. The chain links TRBV5-1 to TRBJ2-5; TRBD1 is a possible D gene (6 bases). CDR3 size: 15 residues. V lost 5 bases and J lost 2, with 16 bases in between. Per the germline V gene, CDR1 is SGHRS and CDR2 is YFSETQ. DNA for the CDR3: TGCGCCAGCAGGGGGTCAGGGGCCCCTCAAGAGACCCAGTACTTC. This codes for CASRGSGAPQETQYF.

This sequence joins TRBV28 and TRBJ1-6; no clear D gene. CDR1 and CDR2 from the germline V gene are MDHEN and SYDVKM. The germline V and J ends were trimmed by 3 bases and 7 bases, with 10 bases remaining between them. CDR3 length: 14 residues. CDR3: CASSLSQPNSPLHF. In nucleotides, the CDR3 is TGTGCCAGCAGTTTGAGCCAGCCCAATTCACCCCTCCACTTT. The variable domain in full, completed from reference TRBV28 and TRBJ1-6, reads DVKVTQSSRYLVKRTGEKVFLECVQDMDHENMFWYRQDPGLGLRLIYFSYDVKMKEKGDIPEGYSVSREKKERFSLILESASTNQTSMYLCASSLSQPNSPLHFGNGTRLTVT.

V and J are TRBV19 and TRBJ1-1; D is perhaps TRBD1 (5 bases). Germline V gives CDR1 LNHDA, CDR2 SQIVND (reference sequence). Between the trimmed V and J ends, which lost 2 bases and 6 bases, there was a span of 13 bases. The CDR3 runs 14 residues. The CDR3 protein is CASSIFRGGSEAFF. DNA of the CDR3: TGTGCCAGTAGTATATTTCGGGGCGGGTCTGAAGCTTTCTTT.

The CDR3 sequence: CASSEYRAALPYEQYF. The CDR3 coding sequence is TGTGCCAGCAGTGAATATAGGGCAGCTTTGCCCTACGAGCAGTACTTC. The gene calls are TRBV6-1 and TRBJ2-7, with no clear D. CDR1 and CDR2 from the germline V gene are MNHNS and SASEGT. This CDR3 has 16 residues. The V gene lost 2 bases and the J gene lost 2 bases, with 16 bases spanning the gap.